The source of this T cell receptor beta chain is a study of human T cells and chemical hapten exposure. About the research overall: Weekly diphenylcyclopropenone doses were given to patients' scalps across the roughly 25-week study. Patients, largely female, had alopecia areata, totalis or universalis. Study-wide results and limits: With regard to DPC sensitization, TCRs above 1 in 1000 frequency did not change.

This CDR3 is 18 amino acids long. The J segment lost 5 bases and the V segment lost 7 bases, leaving 15 bases of the junction unmatched. The germline V gene has CDR1 SNHLY and CDR2 FYNNEI. This clonotype has a handful of counts. What it binds is not known. Documented time point: patch test 2, 6 weeks after DPC sensitization. Documented treatment: therapeutic diphenylcyclopropenone sensitization with weekly scalp DPC. In the library, unique molecular identifiers were attached to individual cDNA molecules. Each CDR3 protein gets one entry after TCRdb re-called the RACE reads with MiXCR. In the table there are about 70,000 distinct CDR3 sequences, 7.5% to 9.5% of which are singletons.

The sequence was collected from a woman aged 50 to 60 with alopecia areata. Some clones in this sample may be carry-over from other donors' samples. The sequencing used whole blood, collected in connection with sensitization to the hapten diphenylcyclopropenone (DPC). The chain combines TRBV2 with TRBJ2-1; 12 bases map to TRBD2. The CDR3 region has the DNA TGTGCCAGCACCCAGAGGAGACTAGCGGGAGCCGGCCACAATGAGCAGTTCTTC. Protein: CASTQRRLAGAGHNEQFF.